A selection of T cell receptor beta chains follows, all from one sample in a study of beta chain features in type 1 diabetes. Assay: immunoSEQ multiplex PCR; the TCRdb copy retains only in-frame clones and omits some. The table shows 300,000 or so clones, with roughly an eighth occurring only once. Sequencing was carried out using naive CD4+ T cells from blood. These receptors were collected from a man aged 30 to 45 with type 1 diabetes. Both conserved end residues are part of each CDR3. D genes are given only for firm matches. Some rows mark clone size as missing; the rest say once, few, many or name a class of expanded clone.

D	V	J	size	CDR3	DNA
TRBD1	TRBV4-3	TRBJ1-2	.	CASSLTGDGYTF	TGCGCCAGCAGCCTGACAGGGGATGGCTACACCTTC
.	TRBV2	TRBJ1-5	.	CASSIRVLGPQHF	TGTGCCAGCAGCATCCGGGTTTTGGGGCCCCAGCATTTT
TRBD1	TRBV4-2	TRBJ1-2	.	CASSQDLKGQGYGYTF	TGTGCCAGCAGCCAAGATCTTAAGGGACAGGGCTATGGCTACACCTTC
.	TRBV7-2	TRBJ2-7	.	CASRPGGRYSYEQYF	TGTGCCAGCAGACCCGGGGGACGGTACTCCTACGAGCAGTACTTC
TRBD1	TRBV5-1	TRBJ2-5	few	CASSQGQGGQETQYF	TGCGCCAGCAGCCAGGGACAGGGTGGCCAAGAGACCCAGTACTTC
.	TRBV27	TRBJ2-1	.	CASSFWPNEQFF	TGTGCCAGCTCGTTTTGGCCCAATGAGCAGTTCTTC
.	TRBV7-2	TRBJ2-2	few	CASSPMSGGTGELFF	TGTGCCAGCAGCCCGATGAGCGGAGGCACCGGGGAGCTGTTTTTT
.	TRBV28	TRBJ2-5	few	CASSPRPGRETQYF	TGTGCCAGCAGCCCTAGACCCGGTAGGGAGACCCAGTACTTC
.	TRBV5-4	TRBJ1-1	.	CASSFEATNTEAFF	TGTGCCAGCAGCTTTGAGGCGACGAACACTGAAGCTTTCTTT
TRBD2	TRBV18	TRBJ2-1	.	CASSSLAGGPEDEQFF	TGTGCCAGCTCGTCACTAGCGGGAGGGCCGGAGGATGAGCAGTTCTTC
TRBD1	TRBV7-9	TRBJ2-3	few	CASSLGTGETDTQYF	TGTGCCAGCAGCCTAGGGACAGGGGAGACAGATACGCAGTATTTT
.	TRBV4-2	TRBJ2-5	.	CASSQDLRTQETQYF	TGTGCCAGCAGCCAAGACTTGAGAACTCAAGAGACCCAGTACTTC
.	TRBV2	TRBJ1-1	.	CASSSRGPSLNTEAFF	TGTGCCAGCAGCTCCAGAGGCCCTTCTCTGAACACTGAAGCTTTCTTT
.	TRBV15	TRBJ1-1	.	CATSRVAELTEAFF	TGTGCCACCAGCAGAGTAGCAGAGTTAACTGAAGCTTTCTTT
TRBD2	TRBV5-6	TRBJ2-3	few	CASSLAGGRDTQYF	TGTGCCAGCAGCTTGGCGGGAGGGAGAGATACGCAGTATTTT
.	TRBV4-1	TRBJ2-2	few	CASSPSETNTGELFF	TGCGCCAGCAGCCCTAGCGAGACCAACACCGGGGAGCTGTTTTTT
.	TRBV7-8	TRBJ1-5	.	CASSSPAGGTNQPQHF	TGTGCCAGCAGCTCCCCGGCGGGGGGAACTAATCAGCCCCAGCATTTT
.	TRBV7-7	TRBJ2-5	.	CASSLSGETQYF	TGTGCTAGCAGCTTATCAGGAGAGACCCAGTACTTC
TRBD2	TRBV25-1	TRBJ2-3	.	CASSTSGLTDTQYF	TGTGCCAGCAGCACTAGCGGATTAACAGATACGCAGTATTTT
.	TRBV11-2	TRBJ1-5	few	CASSTGGYQPQHF	TGTGCCAGCAGCACCGGGGGTTATCAGCCCCAGCATTTT
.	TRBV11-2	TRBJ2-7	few	CASSSPKGAQEQYF	TGTGCCAGCAGCTCTCCAAAGGGAGCGCAAGAGCAGTACTTC
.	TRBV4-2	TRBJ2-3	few	CASSPRLRDTQYF	TGTGCCAGCAGCCCCCGGTTGAGGGATACGCAGTATTTT
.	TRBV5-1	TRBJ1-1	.	CASSLGLGGYTEAFF	TGCGCCAGCAGCTTGGGGTTGGGAGGATACACTGAAGCTTTCTTT
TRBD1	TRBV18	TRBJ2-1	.	CASSRGTGTYNEQFF	TGTGCCAGCTCCCGCGGGACAGGGACCTACAATGAGCAGTTCTTC
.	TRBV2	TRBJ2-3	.	CASTQMRASTDTQYF	TGTGCCAGCACCCAGATGAGGGCCAGCACAGATACGCAGTATTTT
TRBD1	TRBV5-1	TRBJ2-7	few	CASNRDRGDEQYF	TGCGCCAGCAACCGCGACAGGGGTGACGAGCAGTACTTC
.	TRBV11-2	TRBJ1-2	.	CASSLDGLWAGYTF	TGTGCCAGCAGCTTGGATGGTCTCTGGGCAGGCTACACCTTC
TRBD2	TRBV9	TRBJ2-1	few	CASSVNRGSSYNEQFF	TGTGCCAGCAGCGTAAACCGCGGGAGCTCCTACAATGAGCAGTTCTTC
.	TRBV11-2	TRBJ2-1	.	CASSFGSSYNEQFF	TGTGCCAGCAGCTTCGGGAGCTCCTACAATGAGCAGTTCTTC
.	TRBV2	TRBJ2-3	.	CASSDSSTDTQYF	TGTGCCAGCAGCGACTCTAGCACAGATACGCAGTATTTT
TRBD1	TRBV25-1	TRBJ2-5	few	CASSEYGDRGFSETQYF	TGTGCCAGCAGTGAATATGGGGACAGGGGATTTTCAGAGACCCAGTACTTC
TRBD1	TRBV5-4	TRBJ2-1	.	CASSLGTGSVNEQFF	TGTGCCAGCAGCTTGGGGACAGGGAGCGTCAATGAGCAGTTCTTC
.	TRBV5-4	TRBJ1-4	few	CASRLEGSGEKLFF	TGTGCCAGCAGACTCGAAGGGTCGGGGGAAAAACTGTTTTTT
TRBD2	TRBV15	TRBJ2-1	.	CATSRGLAAHNEQFF	TGTGCCACCAGCAGAGGACTAGCGGCCCACAATGAGCAGTTCTTC
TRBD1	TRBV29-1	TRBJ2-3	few	CSVERKTGISGTDTQYF	TGCAGCGTTGAACGGAAGACAGGGATATCGGGTACAGATACGCAGTATTTT
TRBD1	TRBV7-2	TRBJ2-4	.	CASSSGTGRRENIQYF	TGTGCCAGCAGCTCGGGGACAGGGAGACGGGAAAACATTCAGTACTTC
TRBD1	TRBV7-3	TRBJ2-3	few	CASSLGQGAYADTQYF	TGTGCCAGCAGCTTGGGACAGGGGGCCTATGCAGATACGCAGTATTTT
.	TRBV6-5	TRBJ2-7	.	CASSYRRDPDYEQYF	TGTGCCAGCAGTTACAGGCGGGACCCAGACTACGAGCAGTACTTC
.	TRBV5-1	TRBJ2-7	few	CASSFSQGYEQYF	TGCGCCAGCAGCTTCTCACAGGGCTACGAGCAGTACTTC
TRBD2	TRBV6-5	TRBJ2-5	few	CASRTPGGETQYF	TGTGCCAGCAGGACCCCGGGAGGAGAGACCCAGTACTTC